The rows below give T cell receptor beta chains drawn from one sample of a study of blood T cell repertoires in COVID-19. The method was immunoSEQ multiplex PCR; TCRdb's version includes in-frame clones alone and lacks a portion of them. In the table there are around 140,000 clones, under 90% of which are singletons. Sample: peripheral blood. The receptor set was obtained from a woman between 55 and 75 years old with active or convalescent COVID-19. CDR3s include the opening cysteine and the closing phenylalanine or tryptophan. A D gene is named only where the DNA matches it firmly. Not all rows give a size; the values are once, few, many and, for expanded clones, a class.

j_call clone_size v_call d_call cdr3_aa cdr3_nt
TRBJ1-1 few TRBV7-3 TRBD1 CASSKRQGNTEAFF TGTGCCAGCAGCAAACGACAGGGAAACACTGAAGCTTTCTTT
TRBJ1-1 few TRBV6-5 - CASTFREGNTEAFF TGTGCCAGCACCTTCAGGGAGGGAAACACTGAAGCTTTCTTT
TRBJ2-3 once TRBV6-5 - CASVPPVSTDTQYF TGTGCCAGCGTCCCACCGGTTAGCACAGATACGCAGTATTTT
TRBJ2-5 - TRBV5-1 TRBD2 CASSLGGGTQETQYF TGCGCCAGCAGCTTAGGCGGGGGGACCCAAGAGACCCAGTACTTC
TRBJ1-1 - TRBV29-1 - CSVDGGSSTEAFF TGCAGCGTTGATGGGGGGTCTTCCACTGAAGCTTTCTTT
TRBJ1-2 - TRBV19 - CASSISLSTEAGYTF TGTGCCAGTAGTATTTCCCTCTCAACCGAAGCTGGCTACACCTTC
TRBJ1-5 - TRBV6-5 - CASGSHSNQPQHF TGTGCCAGCGGGAGTCATAGCAATCAGCCCCAGCATTTT
TRBJ2-7 few TRBV2 - CASSLDSYPYEQYF TGTGCCAGCAGTCTGGACAGTTACCCCTACGAGCAGTACTTC
TRBJ2-7 - TRBV19 - CASSRDSFENYEQYF TGTGCCAGTAGTCGAGACTCTTTTGAGAACTACGAGCAGTACTTC
TRBJ2-5 - TRBV7-3 TRBD2 CASSPSGNSGETQYF TGTGCCAGCAGCCCTAGCGGGAACTCCGGGGAGACCCAGTACTTC
TRBJ1-6 - TRBV2 TRBD1 CASTVQGQNSPLHF TGTGCCAGCACCGTACAGGGGCAAAATTCACCCCTCCACTTT
TRBJ1-5 - TRBV7-9 - CASSLDTQPQHF TGTGCCAGCAGCCTTGACACCCAACCCCAGCATTTT
TRBJ1-2 - TRBV19 TRBD1 CASLDRAFYGYTF TGTGCCAGTCTGGACAGGGCGTTCTATGGCTACACCTTC
TRBJ2-2 few TRBV27 TRBD2 CASSLEPWASGGPNTGELFF TGTGCCAGCAGTTTAGAGCCTTGGGCTAGCGGGGGTCCCAACACCGGGGAGCTGTTTTTT